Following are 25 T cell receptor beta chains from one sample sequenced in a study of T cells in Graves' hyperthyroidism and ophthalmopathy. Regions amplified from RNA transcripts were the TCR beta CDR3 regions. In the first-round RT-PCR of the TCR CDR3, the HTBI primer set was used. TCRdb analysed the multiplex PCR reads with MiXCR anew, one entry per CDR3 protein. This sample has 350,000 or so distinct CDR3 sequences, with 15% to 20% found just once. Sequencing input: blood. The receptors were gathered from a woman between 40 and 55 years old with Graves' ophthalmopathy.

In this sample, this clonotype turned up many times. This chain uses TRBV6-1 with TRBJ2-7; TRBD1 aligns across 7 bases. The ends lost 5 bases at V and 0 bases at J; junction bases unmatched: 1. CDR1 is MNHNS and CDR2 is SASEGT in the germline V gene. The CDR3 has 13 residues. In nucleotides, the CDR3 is TGTGCCAGCAGTCCAGGGGGCTCCTACGAGCAGTACTTC. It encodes CASSPGGSYEQYF.

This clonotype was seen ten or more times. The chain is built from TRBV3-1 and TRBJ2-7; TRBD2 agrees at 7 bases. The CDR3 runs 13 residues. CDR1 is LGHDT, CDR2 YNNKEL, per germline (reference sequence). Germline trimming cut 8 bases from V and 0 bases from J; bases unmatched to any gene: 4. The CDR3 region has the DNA TGTGCCAGCGGTCTAGCGGTCTCCTACGAGCAGTACTTC. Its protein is CASGLAVSYEQYF.

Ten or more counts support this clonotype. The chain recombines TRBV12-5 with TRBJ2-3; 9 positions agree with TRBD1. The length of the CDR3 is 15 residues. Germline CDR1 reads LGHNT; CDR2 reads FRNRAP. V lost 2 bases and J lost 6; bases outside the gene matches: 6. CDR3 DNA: TGTGCTAGTGGTTTGTATACAGGGGGCGCCGATACGCAGTATTTT. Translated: CASGLYTGGADTQYF.

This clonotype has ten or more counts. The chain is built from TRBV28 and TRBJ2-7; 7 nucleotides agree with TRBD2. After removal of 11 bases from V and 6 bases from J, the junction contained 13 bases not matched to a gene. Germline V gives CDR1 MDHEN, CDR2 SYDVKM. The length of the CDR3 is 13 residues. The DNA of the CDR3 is TGTGCCTCCCAGCCGGGGAGGGCCGCCGAGCAGTACTTC. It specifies CASQPGRAAEQYF.

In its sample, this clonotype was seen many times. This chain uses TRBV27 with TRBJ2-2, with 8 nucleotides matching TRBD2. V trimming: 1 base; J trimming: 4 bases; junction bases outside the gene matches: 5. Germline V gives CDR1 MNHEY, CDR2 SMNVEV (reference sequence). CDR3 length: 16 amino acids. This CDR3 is CASSLFALAATGELFF. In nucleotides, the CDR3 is TGTGCCAGCAGTTTATTCGCACTAGCGGCCACCGGGGAGCTGTTTTTT.

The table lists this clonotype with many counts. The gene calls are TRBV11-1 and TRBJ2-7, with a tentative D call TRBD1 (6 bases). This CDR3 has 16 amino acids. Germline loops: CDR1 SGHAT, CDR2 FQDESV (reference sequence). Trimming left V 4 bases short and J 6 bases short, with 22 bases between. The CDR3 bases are TGTGCCAGCAGCTACCCATCCGGGACACTCGGATCCGAGCAGTACTTC. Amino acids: CASSYPSGTLGSEQYF. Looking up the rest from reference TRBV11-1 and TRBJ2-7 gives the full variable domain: EAEVAQSPRYKITEKSQAVAFWCDPISGHATLYWYRQILGQGPELLVQFQDESVVDDSQLPKDRFSAERLKGVDSTLKIQPAELGDSAMYLCASSYPSGTLGSEQYFGPGTRLTVT.

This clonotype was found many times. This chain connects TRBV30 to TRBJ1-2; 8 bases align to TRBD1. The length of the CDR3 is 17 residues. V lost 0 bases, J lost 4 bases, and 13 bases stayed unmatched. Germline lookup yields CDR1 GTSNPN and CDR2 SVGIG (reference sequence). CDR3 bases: TGTGCCTGGAGTGTATTCCAGGGGGCCGCCCCGTTCTATGGCTACACCTTC. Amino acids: CAWSVFQGAAPFYGYTF.

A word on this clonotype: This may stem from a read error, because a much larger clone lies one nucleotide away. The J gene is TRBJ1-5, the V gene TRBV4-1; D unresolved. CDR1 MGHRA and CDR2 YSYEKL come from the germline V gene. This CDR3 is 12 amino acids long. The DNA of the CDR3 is TGCGCCGGCAGCCAAGAAGGTCAGCCCCAGCATTTT. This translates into CAGSQEGQPQHF.

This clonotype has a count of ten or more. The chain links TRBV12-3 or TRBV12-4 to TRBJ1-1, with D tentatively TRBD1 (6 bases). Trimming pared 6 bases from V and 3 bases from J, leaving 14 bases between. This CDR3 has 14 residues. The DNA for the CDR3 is TGTGCCAGCAGGCCCGACAGGCGGGACACTGAAGCTTTCTTT. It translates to CASRPDRRDTEAFF.

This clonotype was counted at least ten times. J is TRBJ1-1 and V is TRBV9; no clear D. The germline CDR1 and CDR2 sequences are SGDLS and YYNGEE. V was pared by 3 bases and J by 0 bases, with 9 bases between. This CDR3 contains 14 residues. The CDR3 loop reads CASSATLMNTEAFF. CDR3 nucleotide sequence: TGTGCCAGCAGCGCTACTCTGATGAACACTGAAGCTTTCTTT.

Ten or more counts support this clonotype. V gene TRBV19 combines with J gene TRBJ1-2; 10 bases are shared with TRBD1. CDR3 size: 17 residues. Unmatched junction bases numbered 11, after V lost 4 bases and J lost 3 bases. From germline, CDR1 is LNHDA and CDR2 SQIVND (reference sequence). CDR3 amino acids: CASSTPGQGLRDYGYTF. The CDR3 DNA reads TGTGCCAGTAGTACACCGGGACAGGGGCTCCGTGACTATGGCTACACCTTC.

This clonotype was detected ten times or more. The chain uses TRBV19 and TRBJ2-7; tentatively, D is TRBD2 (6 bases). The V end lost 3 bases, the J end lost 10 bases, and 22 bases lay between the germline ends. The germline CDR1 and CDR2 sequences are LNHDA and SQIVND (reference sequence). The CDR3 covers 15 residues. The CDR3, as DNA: TGTGCCAGTAGTATTCGCCACTACGGTGTTGCGGGACAGTACTTC. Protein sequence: CASSIRHYGVAGQYF.

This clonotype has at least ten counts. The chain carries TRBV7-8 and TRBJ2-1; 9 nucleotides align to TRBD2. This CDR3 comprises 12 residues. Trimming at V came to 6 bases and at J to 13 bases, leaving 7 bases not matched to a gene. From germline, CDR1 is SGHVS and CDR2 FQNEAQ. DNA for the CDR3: TGTGCCAGCAGTTCTAGCGGGAAGGAACAGTTCTTC. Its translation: CASSSSGKEQFF.

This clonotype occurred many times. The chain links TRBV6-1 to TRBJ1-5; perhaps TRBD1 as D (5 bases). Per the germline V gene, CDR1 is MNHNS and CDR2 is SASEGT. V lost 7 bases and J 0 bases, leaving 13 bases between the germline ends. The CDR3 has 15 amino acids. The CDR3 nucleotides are TGTGCCAGCAACCCCCTGGGGGTTAGCAATCAGCCCCAGCATTTT. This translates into CASNPLGVSNQPQHF.

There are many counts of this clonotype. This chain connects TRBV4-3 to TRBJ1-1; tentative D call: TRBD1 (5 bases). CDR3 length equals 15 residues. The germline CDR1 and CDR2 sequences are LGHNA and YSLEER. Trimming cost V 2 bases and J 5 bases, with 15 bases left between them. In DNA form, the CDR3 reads TGCGCCAGCAGCCAACATCCCGGGGGACGGACTGAAGCTTTCTTT. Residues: CASSQHPGGRTEAFF.

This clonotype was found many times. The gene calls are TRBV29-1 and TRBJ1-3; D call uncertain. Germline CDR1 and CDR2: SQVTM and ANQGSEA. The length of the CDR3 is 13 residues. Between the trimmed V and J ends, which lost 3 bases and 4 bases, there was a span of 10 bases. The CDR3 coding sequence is TGCAGCGTTGATGAGGCCTCGGGAAACACCATATATTTT. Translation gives CSVDEASGNTIYF.

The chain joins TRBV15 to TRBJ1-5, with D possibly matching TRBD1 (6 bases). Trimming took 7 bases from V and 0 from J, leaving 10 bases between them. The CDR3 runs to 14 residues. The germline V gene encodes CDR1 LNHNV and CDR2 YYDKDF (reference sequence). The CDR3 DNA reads TGTGCCACCAAGACAGGATATAGCAATCAGCCCCAGCATTTT. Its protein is CATKTGYSNQPQHF.

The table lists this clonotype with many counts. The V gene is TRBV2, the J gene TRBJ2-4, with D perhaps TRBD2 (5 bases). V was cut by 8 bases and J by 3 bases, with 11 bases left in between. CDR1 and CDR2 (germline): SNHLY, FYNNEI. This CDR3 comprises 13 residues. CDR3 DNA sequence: TGTGCCAGCTCCGGCGGACTCAAAAACATTCAGTACTTC. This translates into CASSGGLKNIQYF. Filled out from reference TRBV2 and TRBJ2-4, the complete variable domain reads EPEVTQTPSHQVTQMGQEVILRCVPISNHLYFYWYRQILGQKVEFLVSFYNNEISEKSEIFDDQFSVERPDGSNFTLKIRSTKLEDSAMYFCASSGGLKNIQYFGAGTRLSVL.

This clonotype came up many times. The CDR3 loop reads CASSQSGTSSHEQYF. The DNA of the CDR3 is TGCGCCAGCAGCCAGTCCGGGACTAGCTCTCACGAGCAGTACTTC. V is TRBV4-3 and J is TRBJ2-7, with 9 bases matching TRBD2. The CDR3 consists of 15 residues. The trim removed 3 bases at V and 5 bases at J, leaving 8 bases unmatched. The germline CDR1 and CDR2 sequences are LGHNA and YSLEER.

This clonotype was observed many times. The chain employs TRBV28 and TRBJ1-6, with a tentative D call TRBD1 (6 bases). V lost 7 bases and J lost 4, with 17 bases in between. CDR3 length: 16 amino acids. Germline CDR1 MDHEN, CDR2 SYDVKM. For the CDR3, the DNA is TGTGCCAGCAACTACCAACTAGGGGGATATAATTCACCCCTCCACTTT. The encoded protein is CASNYQLGGYNSPLHF.

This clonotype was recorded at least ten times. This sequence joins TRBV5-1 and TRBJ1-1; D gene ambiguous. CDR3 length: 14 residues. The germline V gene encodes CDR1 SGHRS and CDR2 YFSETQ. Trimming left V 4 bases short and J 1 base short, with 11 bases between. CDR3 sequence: CASSIITANTEAFF. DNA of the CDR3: TGCGCCAGCAGCATTATTACAGCGAACACTGAAGCTTTCTTT.

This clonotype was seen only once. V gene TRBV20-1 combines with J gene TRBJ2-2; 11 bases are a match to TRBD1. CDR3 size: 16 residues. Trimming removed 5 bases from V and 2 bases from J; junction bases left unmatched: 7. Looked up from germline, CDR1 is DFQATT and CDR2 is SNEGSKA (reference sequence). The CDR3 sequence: CSASTGQGANTGELFF. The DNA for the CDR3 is TGCAGTGCTTCCACAGGACAGGGGGCCAACACCGGGGAGCTGTTTTTT.

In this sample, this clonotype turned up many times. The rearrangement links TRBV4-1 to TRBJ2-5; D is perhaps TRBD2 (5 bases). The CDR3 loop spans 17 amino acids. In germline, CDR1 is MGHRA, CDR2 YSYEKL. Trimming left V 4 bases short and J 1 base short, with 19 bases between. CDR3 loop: CASSPIPPEATQETQYF. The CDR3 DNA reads TGCGCCAGCAGCCCGATACCTCCGGAGGCTACCCAAGAGACCCAGTACTTC.

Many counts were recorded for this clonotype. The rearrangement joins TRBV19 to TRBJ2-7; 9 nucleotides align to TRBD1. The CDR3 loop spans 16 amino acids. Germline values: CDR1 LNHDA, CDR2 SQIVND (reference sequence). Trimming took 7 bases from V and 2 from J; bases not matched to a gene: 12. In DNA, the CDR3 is TGTGCCAGTACCTCCTCCGGGACAGGGATCCCCTACGAGCAGTACTTC. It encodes CASTSSGTGIPYEQYF.

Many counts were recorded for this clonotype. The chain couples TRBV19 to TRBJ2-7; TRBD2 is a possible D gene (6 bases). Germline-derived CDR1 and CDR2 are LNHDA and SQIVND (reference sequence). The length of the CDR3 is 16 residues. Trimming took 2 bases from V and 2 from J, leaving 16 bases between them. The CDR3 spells CASSIMVTDYTYEQYF. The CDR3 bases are TGTGCCAGTAGTATAATGGTGACGGACTACACCTACGAGCAGTACTTC.